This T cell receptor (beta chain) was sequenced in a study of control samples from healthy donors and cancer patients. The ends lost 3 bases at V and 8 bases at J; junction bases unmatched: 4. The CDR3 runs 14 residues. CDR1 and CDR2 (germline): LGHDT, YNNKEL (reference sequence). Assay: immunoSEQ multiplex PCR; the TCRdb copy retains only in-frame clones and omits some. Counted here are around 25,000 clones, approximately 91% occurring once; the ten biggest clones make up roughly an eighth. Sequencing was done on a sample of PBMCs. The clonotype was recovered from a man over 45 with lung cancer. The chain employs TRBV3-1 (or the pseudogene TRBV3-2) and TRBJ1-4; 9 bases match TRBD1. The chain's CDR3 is CASSQRDRDEKLFF. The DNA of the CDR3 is TGTGCCAGCAGCCAGCGGGACAGGGACGAAAAACTGTTTTTT.